The 31 T cell receptor beta chains presented below share a single source sample, sequenced in a study of PD-L1 blockade in urothelial cancer. This table comes from immunoSEQ multiplex PCR, and its TCRdb copy is limited to in-frame clones, with some not included. Here the sample spans 45,000 or so clones, 82% being singletons. The sample here was PBMCs, taken around atezolizumab (anti-PD-L1) treatment. The source is a man aged 70 or older with urothelial cancer.

This chain joins TRBV5-6 and TRBJ1-5, with TRBD1 as a possible D gene (5 bases). Germline V gene sequence: CDR1 SGHDT, CDR2 YYEEEE. The CDR3 is made up of 16 amino acids. V gave up 4 bases and J gave up 5 bases, with 19 bases separating them. The CDR3 region has the DNA TGTGCCAGCAGCATAGGAGATACCCGGGGGTATCAGCCCCAGCATTTT. Amino acid sequence: CASSIGDTRGYQPQHF. The complete variable domain, with remaining parts taken from reference TRBV5-6 and TRBJ1-5, reads DAGVTQSPTHLIKTRGQQVTLRCSPKSGHDTVSWYQQALGQGPQFIFQYYEEEERQRGNFPDRFSGHQFPNYSSELNVNALLLGDSALYLCASSIGDTRGYQPQHFGDGTRLSIL.

The chain couples TRBV10-3 to TRBJ1-5, with D possibly matching TRBD1 (5 bases). Per germline, CDR1 ENHRY and CDR2 SYGVKD. This CDR3 has 16 amino acids. Trimming took 3 bases from V and 7 from J, leaving 19 bases between them. CDR3 in DNA: TGTGCCATCAGTGATAGTAGGGGCCCGGCAGAGCAGCCCCAGCATTTT. It is translated as CAISDSRGPAEQPQHF.

This clone has just a few counts. The chain links TRBV9 to TRBJ1-3; D uncertain. Germline assignment: CDR1 SGDLS and CDR2 YYNGEE. The CDR3 is 15 residues long. Deletions cut 4 bases from V and 0 bases from J, with 11 bases between. The CDR3 nucleotides read TGTGCCAGCAGCCCTAGAGCTTTCTCTGGAAACACCATATATTTT. Its translation is CASSPRAFSGNTIYF. The complete variable domain, with remaining parts taken from reference TRBV9 and TRBJ1-3, reads DSGVTQTPKHLITATGQRVTLRCSPRSGDLSVYWYQQSLDQGLQFLIQYYNGEERAKGNILERFSAQQFPDLHSELNLSSLELGDSALYFCASSPRAFSGNTIYFGEGSWLTVV.

This clone was observed many times. The rearrangement links TRBV5-1 to TRBJ2-1, with TRBD1 matching over 9 bases. In germline, CDR1 is SGHRS, CDR2 YFSETQ. This CDR3 is 15 amino acids long. The ends lost 4 bases at V and 5 bases at J; junction bases unmatched: 7. This chain's CDR3 is CASSAGQGDNNEQFF. The CDR3 nucleotides read TGCGCCAGCAGCGCGGGACAGGGTGATAACAATGAGCAGTTCTTC.

The rearrangement joins TRBV6-5 to TRBJ1-6, with no clear D. Trimming left V 7 bases short and J 0 bases short, with 10 bases between. The CDR3 has 15 residues. The V gene's germline CDR1 is MNHEY and CDR2 SVGAGI. CDR3 protein: CASKEQSSYNSPLHF. Here the CDR3 DNA reads TGTGCCAGCAAAGAACAAAGCTCCTATAATTCACCCCTCCACTTT.

The chain combines TRBV5-1 with TRBJ2-3; 12 bases agree with TRBD2. Unmatched junction bases numbered 5, after V lost 4 bases and J lost 2 bases. Germline assignment: CDR1 SGHRS and CDR2 YFSETQ. The CDR3 is 16 residues long. The DNA of the CDR3 is TGCGCCAGCAGCGGAAGACTAGCGGGGGCCACAGATACGCAGTATTTT. Translation: CASSGRLAGATDTQYF.

V gene TRBV11-2 combines with J gene TRBJ1-2, with 7 bases matching TRBD1. Germline CDR1 reads SGHAT; CDR2 reads FQNNGV. This CDR3 has 13 residues. The V and J ends lost 0 bases and 12 bases, in that order; junction bases with no gene match: 7. CDR3 nucleotides: TGTGCCAGCAGCTTAGATTCGGCAGGGGGGCACACCTTC. Translating gives CASSLDSAGGHTF.

This clone has just one count. The chain links TRBV5-5 to TRBJ1-1; D uncertain. Trimming stripped 5 bases from V and 0 bases from J, with 8 bases between. CDR3 length: 13 amino acids. CDR1 is SGHKS, CDR2 YYEKEE, per germline (reference sequence). The CDR3 region has the DNA TGTGCCAGCAGGAGGCAAATGAACACTGAAGCTTTCTTT. Its translation is CASRRQMNTEAFF.

In its sample, this clone was seen a few times. V and J are TRBV2 and TRBJ1-6; possible D gene TRBD1, 6 bases. The ends were cut back, 4 bases at V and 10 bases at J, with 14 bases in the middle. The CDR3 is made up of 14 amino acids. Looked up from germline, CDR1 is SNHLY and CDR2 is FYNNEI. The CDR3 sequence: CASSVGQSPSPLHF. The DNA of the CDR3 is TGTGCCAGCAGTGTAGGACAGAGCCCATCACCCCTCCACTTT. The whole variable domain, filled in from reference TRBV2 and TRBJ1-6, reads EPEVTQTPSHQVTQMGQEVILRCVPISNHLYFYWYRQILGQKVEFLVSFYNNEISEKSEIFDDQFSVERPDGSNFTLKIRSTKLEDSAMYFCASSVGQSPSPLHFGNGTRLTVT.

This chain connects TRBV5-6 to TRBJ2-1; 7 bases align to TRBD1. This CDR3 has 17 amino acids. Germline loops: CDR1 SGHDT, CDR2 YYEEEE. With 8 bases clipped from V and 0 bases from J, the junction kept 14 bases outside the gene matches. The CDR3 sequence is CASLHSFRGSSYNEQFF. The CDR3 coding sequence is TGTGCCAGTCTGCATTCCTTCAGGGGGAGCTCCTACAATGAGCAGTTCTTC.

The chain recombines TRBV27 with TRBJ2-1; TRBD1 matches 9 bases. J gave up 7 bases and V 4 bases, and 5 bases lay outside the gene matches. Germline-derived CDR1 and CDR2 are MNHEY and SMNVEV (reference sequence). The CDR3 has 14 amino acids. The CDR3 DNA follows: TGTGCCAGCAGTTACGGACAGGGGTGGAATGAGCAGTTCTTC. Residues: CASSYGQGWNEQFF.

The chain uses TRBV18 and TRBJ2-1; possible D gene TRBD2, 5 bases. Germline CDR1 reads KGHSH; CDR2 reads LQKENI. V was pared by 5 bases and J by 9 bases, with 11 bases between. The CDR3 runs 12 residues. Here the CDR3 reads CASSTTRGEQFF. The CDR3 coding sequence is TGTGCCAGCTCAACGACCCGGGGTGAGCAGTTCTTC.

The chain recombines TRBV5-6 with TRBJ1-2; D uncertain. CDR1 and CDR2 (germline): SGHDT, YYEEEE. V lost 1 base to trimming and J lost 7 bases, with 14 bases between them. The CDR3 length is 14 residues. This CDR3 reads CASSLWPPARGYTF. CDR3 in DNA: TGTGCCAGCAGCTTGTGGCCCCCTGCTCGTGGCTACACCTTC.

V gene TRBV28 combines with J gene TRBJ2-7; 8 bases line up with TRBD2. Germline trimming cut 5 bases from V and 6 bases from J; bases unmatched to any gene: 9. CDR3 size: 14 residues. Germline assignment: CDR1 MDHEN and CDR2 SYDVKM. CDR3 sequence: CASSGLGAGGEQYF. DNA of the CDR3: TGTGCCAGCAGTGGGTTGGGGGCGGGAGGCGAGCAGTACTTC.

The sample holds one count of this clone. This chain uses TRBV5-1 with TRBJ1-1, with 7 bases lining up with TRBD1. Trimming at V came to 4 bases and at J to 1 base, leaving 4 bases not matched to a gene. Per the germline V gene, CDR1 is SGHRS and CDR2 is YFSETQ. This CDR3 has 14 residues. In nucleotides, the CDR3 is TGCGCCAGCAGCCCAAACAGGGGGAACACTGAAGCTTTCTTT. Translating it yields CASSPNRGNTEAFF.

The CDR3: CASLGTGANEKLFF. CDR3 in DNA: TGTGCCAGTCTTGGGACAGGGGCTAATGAAAAACTGTTTTTT. The chain has TRBV19 and TRBJ1-4; 10 bases match TRBD1. J lost 3 bases, V lost 8 bases, and 3 bases had no gene match. The CDR3 is 14 residues long. The germline gives CDR1 LNHDA, CDR2 SQIVND (reference sequence).

The V gene is TRBV7-2, the J gene TRBJ2-3, with TRBD1 matching 8 bases. CDR3 length: 15 residues. Germline values: CDR1 SGHTA, CDR2 FQGNSA. V trimming: 5 bases; J trimming: 4 bases; junction bases outside the gene matches: 8. This CDR3 reads CASSPDRAPADTQYF. The CDR3 DNA sequence: TGTGCCAGCAGCCCGGACAGGGCTCCGGCAGATACGCAGTATTTT.

This clone has only a few counts. The chain combines TRBV19 with TRBJ2-1; a weak D match, TRBD2 (5 bases). With 5 bases removed from V and 15 bases from J, the gap between germline ends came to 17 bases. Germline V CDR1 and CDR2: LNHDA, SQIVND (reference sequence). The CDR3 covers 12 residues. The CDR3 nucleotides are TGTGCCAGTAGTTCCCGTGGTGGACTCTCGTTCTTC. Translating it yields CASSSRGGLSFF.

V is TRBV5-1 and J is TRBJ2-7, with 9 bases matching TRBD1. This CDR3 has 15 residues. CDR1 is SGHRS, CDR2 YFSETQ, per germline. V shed 3 bases and J 5 bases; nucleotides not matched to a gene: 9. The CDR3 here is CASSSYTGGMDEQYF. The CDR3 nucleotides are TGCGCCAGCAGCTCGTACACAGGGGGCATGGACGAGCAGTACTTC. Drawing the rest from reference TRBV5-1 and TRBJ2-7, the complete variable domain is KAGVTQTPRYLIKTRGQQVTLSCSPISGHRSVSWYQQTPGQGLQFLFEYFSETQRNKGNFPGRFSGRQFSNSRSEMNVSTLELGDSALYLCASSSYTGGMDEQYFGPGTRLTVT.

The chain is built from TRBV4-1 and TRBJ2-2; 7 positions match TRBD1. Germline CDR1 reads MGHRA; CDR2 reads YSYEKL. The junction had 8 bases not matched to a gene; V was cut back by 4 bases and J by 0 bases. This CDR3 contains 17 residues. CDR3 bases: TGCGCCAGCAGCCGGCCCTCCGGGACAGCGAACACCGGGGAGCTGTTTTTT. It yields the protein CASSRPSGTANTGELFF.

The chain joins TRBV14 to TRBJ1-1; 8 positions match TRBD1. V was clipped by 2 bases and J by 1 base; unmatched bases: 6. The length of the CDR3 is 16 residues. The germline CDR1 and CDR2 sequences are SGHDN and FVKESK. CDR3 residues: CASSQLGGTGNTEAFF. The CDR3 DNA sequence: TGTGCCAGCAGCCAACTGGGGGGGACAGGGAACACTGAAGCTTTCTTT.

The chain links TRBV2 to TRBJ1-1, with 7 nucleotides matching TRBD1. Per germline, CDR1 SNHLY and CDR2 FYNNEI. The CDR3 runs to 14 residues. Germline trimming cut 1 base from V and 4 bases from J; bases unmatched to any gene: 3. The CDR3 nucleotides are TGTGCCAGCAGTGAAGTCAGGGGGGCCACTGAAGCTTTCTTT. Translating it yields CASSEVRGATEAFF.

The gene calls are TRBV7-2 and TRBJ1-2; D may be TRBD1 (6 bases). This CDR3 is 12 amino acids long. Germline lookup yields CDR1 SGHTA and CDR2 FQGNSA. The V end lost 1 base, the J end lost 8 bases, and 8 bases lay between the germline ends. The CDR3 loop reads CASSLGGGGYTF. In nucleotides, the CDR3 is TGTGCCAGCAGCTTAGGCGGGGGCGGCTACACCTTC.

The chain recombines TRBV6-5 with TRBJ1-2; D not resolved. Trimming removed 6 bases at V and 0 bases at J, with 11 bases between. The germline V gene has CDR1 MNHEY and CDR2 SVGAGI. The length of the CDR3 is 14 residues. CDR3 DNA sequence: TGTGCCAGCAGGCGACATACAGCTAACTATGGCTACACCTTC. It encodes CASRRHTANYGYTF.

The chain joins TRBV5-4 to TRBJ2-3, with 10 bases lining up with TRBD2. Per the germline V gene, CDR1 is SGHNT and CDR2 is YYREEE (reference sequence). The ends lost 4 bases at V and 6 bases at J; junction bases unmatched: 8. The CDR3 covers 15 residues. CDR3 DNA sequence: TGTGCCAGCAGCCGTTCCGCGACTAGCGGGGATACGCAGTATTTT. This sequence encodes CASSRSATSGDTQYF.

This chain links TRBV2 with TRBJ2-3; 8 bases match TRBD2. CDR3 size: 14 residues. Germline trimming cut 11 bases from V and 0 bases from J; bases unmatched to any gene: 7. Germline V gene lookup returns CDR1 SNHLY and CDR2 FYNNEI. The chain's CDR3 is CAGERGLSTDTQYF. CDR3 DNA: TGTGCCGGAGAGCGGGGGCTTAGCACAGATACGCAGTATTTT. Combining the CDR3 with reference TRBV2 and TRBJ2-3 gives the whole variable domain EPEVTQTPSHQVTQMGQEVILRCVPISNHLYFYWYRQILGQKVEFLVSFYNNEISEKSEIFDDQFSVERPDGSNFTLKIRSTKLEDSAMYFCAGERGLSTDTQYFGPGTRLTVL.

V usage is TRBV5-1 and J usage is TRBJ2-2, with a possible D match to TRBD2 (5 bases). The CDR3 is 14 residues long. Trimming took 4 bases from V and 2 from J, leaving 9 bases between them. The germline gives CDR1 SGHRS, CDR2 YFSETQ. CDR3 amino acids: CASSTGLNTGELFF. The CDR3 DNA reads TGCGCCAGCAGCACTGGACTCAACACCGGGGAGCTGTTTTTT.

This clone was recorded a few times. The V and J genes are TRBV5-1 and TRBJ1-3; 8 nucleotides line up with TRBD1. This CDR3 region has 15 residues. Germline trimming cut 4 bases from V and 3 bases from J; bases unmatched to any gene: 6. Germline V gene data show CDR1 as SGHRS and CDR2 as YFSETQ. The CDR3 reads CASSTQGAFGNTIYF. The CDR3 bases are TGCGCCAGCAGCACGCAGGGGGCCTTTGGAAACACCATATATTTT.

This clone appeared a single time. The genes are TRBV6-1 and TRBJ1-5, with D maybe TRBD1 (6 bases). V lost 3 bases and J lost 0, with 9 bases in between. From germline, CDR1 is MNHNS and CDR2 SASEGT. The CDR3 is made up of 15 amino acids. The CDR3 reads CASSDQGFSNQPQHF. For the CDR3, the DNA is TGTGCCAGCAGTGATCAGGGGTTTAGCAATCAGCCCCAGCATTTT.

This sequence joins TRBV27 and TRBJ2-3; the match to TRBD2 covers 10 bases. The germline V gene has CDR1 MNHEY and CDR2 SMNVEV (reference sequence). Trimming removed 5 bases from V and 14 bases from J; junction bases left unmatched: 10. The CDR3 sequence is 13 residues long. CDR3 in amino acids: CASSQQPGLASYF. The CDR3, as DNA: TGTGCCAGCAGTCAACAGCCGGGACTAGCGTCGTATTTT.

The chain joins TRBV5-6 to TRBJ1-2, with D possibly being TRBD1 (6 bases). The CDR3 spans 13 residues. Trimming left V 4 bases short and J 3 bases short, with 10 bases between. Germline V lookup: CDR1 SGHDT, CDR2 YYEEEE. The CDR3 DNA is TGTGCCAGCAGCCCTACAGGGTACTATGGCTACACCTTC. The encoded protein is CASSPTGYYGYTF.